One and the same sample provided the 25 T cell receptor beta chains below, sequenced in a study of OX40 agonist ivuxolimab in advanced cancers. Sequencing used immunoSEQ multiplex PCR; TCRdb keeps in-frame clones, though not all of them. This sample has more than 65,000 clones, with roughly 81% found just once. Source: CD4+ or CD8+ T cells sorted from blood, taken in a trial of the OX40 agonist ivuxolimab. Receptor source: an adult with an advanced solid tumor such as melanoma, head and neck, liver or kidney cancer.

The CDR3 loop reads CASSFWSNQPQHF. CDR3 DNA: TGTGCCAGCAGCTTTTGGAGCAATCAGCCCCAGCATTTT. The V and J genes are TRBV7-2 and TRBJ1-5; no clear D. V was trimmed by 3 bases and J by 1 base, leaving 4 bases between them. Germline CDR1 SGHTA, CDR2 FQGNSA. The CDR3 extends over 13 amino acids.

The chain employs TRBV4-1 and TRBJ1-2, with D maybe TRBD1 (5 bases). CDR3 size: 14 residues. The V and J ends lost 3 bases and 5 bases respectively, with 13 bases between them. Germline CDR1 is MGHRA and CDR2 is YSYEKL. The CDR3 spells CASSQGGLDYGYTF. The CDR3 DNA follows: TGCGCCAGCAGCCAGGGGGGATTGGATTATGGCTACACCTTC.

This chain connects TRBV2 to TRBJ1-4; the D gene is possibly TRBD1 (5 bases). The CDR3 spans 14 residues. Germline lookup yields CDR1 SNHLY and CDR2 FYNNEI. V lost 3 bases, J lost 7 bases, and 12 bases lay in between. For the CDR3, the DNA is TGTGCCAGCAGTGACCACAGGAGCCTTGAAAAACTGTTTTTT. Its translation: CASSDHRSLEKLFF.

This chain uses TRBV6-6 with TRBJ1-2, with 7 bases lining up with TRBD1. V lost 5 bases to trimming and J lost 4 bases; unmatched junction nucleotides: 4. The CDR3 runs to 13 residues. Germline V lookup: CDR1 MNHNY, CDR2 SVGAGI (reference sequence). The CDR3, as DNA: TGTGCCAGCAGTCGGACAGGCGTCTATGGCTACACCTTC. This encodes CASSRTGVYGYTF.

V gene TRBV7-2 combines with J gene TRBJ1-2, with a weak D call TRBD1 (6 bases). This CDR3 has 13 amino acids. V was trimmed by 7 bases and J by 4 bases, leaving 13 bases between them. Germline CDR1 SGHTA, CDR2 FQGNSA. CDR3 loop: CASTLGGLYGYTF. The CDR3 DNA follows: TGTGCCAGCACCCTGGGGGGCCTCTATGGCTACACCTTC.

This clone came up a few times. The chain joins TRBV4-3 to TRBJ2-5; TRBD2 agrees at 8 bases. J gave up 5 bases and V 0 bases, and 17 bases lay outside the gene matches. Germline V gene lookup returns CDR1 LGHNA and CDR2 YSLEER. This CDR3 is 19 amino acids long. DNA of the CDR3: TGCGCCAGCAGCCAAGATATCCCCTCCGTTACTAGCGGTCAGGAGACCCAGTACTTC. Protein sequence: CASSQDIPSVTSGQETQYF.

This chain joins TRBV28 and TRBJ2-7; TRBD1 matches at 11 bases. Germline V lookup: CDR1 MDHEN, CDR2 SYDVKM. The CDR3 extends over 14 amino acids. Trimming at V came to 6 bases and at J to 2 bases, leaving 3 bases not matched to a gene. The CDR3 DNA is TGTGCCAGCAGCGGGGGACAGGGGGCCTACGAGCAGTACTTC. This sequence encodes CASSGGQGAYEQYF.

In its sample, this clone was seen many times. This chain connects TRBV15 to TRBJ2-6; perhaps TRBD2 as D (5 bases). Deletions cut 0 bases from V and 0 bases from J, with 6 bases between. This CDR3 is built from 16 residues. Germline V gene data show CDR1 as LNHNV and CDR2 as YYDKDF (reference sequence). CDR3 amino acids: CATSRDTSSGANVLTF. The DNA of the CDR3 is TGTGCCACCAGCAGAGATACTAGCTCTGGGGCCAACGTCCTGACTTTC.

This clone was detected only a few times. The V and J genes are TRBV5-1 and TRBJ1-3; 9 nucleotides agree with TRBD1. This CDR3 has 16 residues. Germline CDR1 and CDR2: SGHRS and YFSETQ. V lost 4 bases, J lost 4 bases, and 9 bases stayed unmatched. CDR3 coding DNA: TGCGCCAGCAGCCGCACAGGACAGGGGAAGGGAAACACCATATATTTT. It codes for CASSRTGQGKGNTIYF. The full variable domain, rest sourced from reference TRBV5-1 and TRBJ1-3, is KAGVTQTPRYLIKTRGQQVTLSCSPISGHRSVSWYQQTPGQGLQFLFEYFSETQRNKGNFPGRFSGRQFSNSRSEMNVSTLELGDSALYLCASSRTGQGKGNTIYFGEGSWLTVV.

This sequence joins TRBV5-8 and TRBJ1-5; D unresolved. CDR1 and CDR2 from the germline V gene are SGHTS and YDEGEE. The V and J ends lost 0 bases and 7 bases respectively, with 8 bases between them. CDR3 length: 13 amino acids. The CDR3 nucleotides are TGTGCCAGCAGCTTGGGGGGTTGGCAGCCCCAGCATTTT. It is translated as CASSLGGWQPQHF.

The table lists this clone with a count of one. The chain is built from TRBV19 and TRBJ2-6; D possibly corresponds to TRBD2 (5 bases). Trimming cost V 7 bases and J 2 bases, with 12 bases left between them. The CDR3 is 15 residues long. The germline V gene has CDR1 LNHDA and CDR2 SQIVND (reference sequence). The CDR3 DNA sequence: TGTGCCAGTACAGAGGGATCAGCTGGGGCCAACGTCCTGACTTTC. This codes for CASTEGSAGANVLTF.

About this clone itself: An end of the junction does not agree with germline; a read error may underlie this. The V call is TRBV6-7, the J call TRBJ2-1; 14 bases match TRBD2. TRBV6-7 is designated an ORF whose function remains uncertain. The CDR3 has 18 amino acids. CDR3 in amino acids: CASSYSWTSGGTYNEQFF. CDR3 bases: TGTGCCAGCAGTTACTCATGGACTAGCGGGGGGACATACAATGAACAGTTCTTC.

The V gene is TRBV7-8, the J gene TRBJ1-2; TRBD1 matches at 7 bases. V gave up 4 bases and J gave up 0 bases; unmatched junction bases: 5. The CDR3 runs to 15 residues. The germline gives CDR1 SGHVS, CDR2 FQNEAQ. DNA for the CDR3: TGTGCCAGCAGCTACGGGACAGCTTCTAACTATGGCTACACCTTC. Protein: CASSYGTASNYGYTF. Together with reference TRBV7-8 and TRBJ1-2, the CDR3 gives the full variable domain: GAGVSQSPRYKVAKRGQDVALRCDPISGHVSLFWYQQALGQGPEFLTYFQNEAQLDKSGLPSDRFFAERPEGSVSTLKIQRTQQEDSAVYLCASSYGTASNYGYTFGSGTRLTVV.

The chain couples TRBV19 to TRBJ1-1; a weak D match, TRBD1 (6 bases). The CDR3 extends over 13 amino acids. V dropped 5 bases and J dropped 4 bases, with 11 bases sitting between them. The germline CDR1 and CDR2 sequences are LNHDA and SQIVND (reference sequence). The CDR3 spells CASSSQGSTEAFF. The CDR3 DNA follows: TGTGCCAGTAGTTCTCAGGGGAGCACTGAAGCTTTCTTT.

This clone was detected only a few times. V is TRBV5-1 and J is TRBJ2-6; D tentatively reads TRBD1 or TRBD2 (6 bases each). V lost 5 bases and J 2 bases, leaving 8 bases between the germline ends. The CDR3 runs 14 residues. Germline CDR1 is SGHRS and CDR2 is YFSETQ. This chain's CDR3 is CASREGAGANVLTF. The CDR3 nucleotides are TGCGCCAGCAGGGAGGGGGCTGGGGCCAACGTCCTGACTTTC.

The sample holds a few counts of this clone. The same CDR3 also results from other DNA sequences found in this sample. The gene calls are TRBV5-1 and TRBJ2-5; 13 nucleotides align to TRBD2. The V segment lost 0 bases and the J segment 5 bases; nucleotides outside the gene matches: 1. Per the germline V gene, CDR1 is SGHRS and CDR2 is YFSETQ. This CDR3 has 15 amino acids. CDR3 in DNA: TGCGCCAGCAGCTTGGGGACTAGCGGGGGCGAGACCCAGTACTTC. Its translation is CASSLGTSGGETQYF.

The gene calls are TRBV6-1 and TRBJ2-7; 11 bases are shared with TRBD1. Unmatched junction bases numbered 5, after V lost 3 bases and J lost 7 bases. The germline CDR1 and CDR2 sequences are MNHNS and SASEGT. The CDR3 has 14 residues. The CDR3 is CASSEGTGGREQYF. The CDR3 DNA reads TGTGCCAGCAGTGAGGGGACAGGGGGTCGGGAGCAGTACTTC.

V gene TRBV18 combines with J gene TRBJ1-2, with a possible D match to TRBD1 (6 bases). Trimming pared 2 bases from V and 6 bases from J, leaving 31 bases between. CDR3 length equals 20 residues. In germline, CDR1 is KGHSH, CDR2 LQKENI. The CDR3 DNA is TGTGCCAGCTCACCATTCGTAAGGGTGACCCGGGGGGCGATGGAGGATGGCTACACCTTC. Protein sequence: CASSPFVRVTRGAMEDGYTF. The full variable domain, with the rest looked up from reference TRBV18 and TRBJ1-2, is NAGVMQNPRHLVRRRGQEARLRCSPMKGHSHVYWYRQLPEEGLKFMVYLQKENIIDESGMPKERFSAEFPKEGPSILRIQQVVRGDSAAYFCASSPFVRVTRGAMEDGYTFGSGTRLTVV.

The V and J genes are TRBV2 and TRBJ1-6, with 8 nucleotides matching TRBD1. The ends lost 9 bases at V and 10 bases at J; junction bases unmatched: 5. The CDR3 contains 12 residues. From germline, CDR1 is SNHLY and CDR2 FYNNEI. In DNA form, the CDR3 reads TGTGCCAGTGGACAGGGTGGGTCACCCCTCCACTTT. It encodes CASGQGGSPLHF.

This chain uses TRBV6-1 with TRBJ1-1; D is unresolved. The CDR3 loop spans 15 amino acids. V gave up 5 bases and J gave up 1 base, with 14 bases separating them. Germline V gene data show CDR1 as MNHNS and CDR2 as SASEGT. CDR3 amino acids: CASSPGGLGNTEAFF. The CDR3 bases are TGTGCCAGCAGTCCGGGAGGGTTGGGGAACACTGAAGCTTTCTTT.

This clone was observed a few times. V usage is TRBV6-6 and J usage is TRBJ1-1; 9 nucleotides match TRBD1. The ends lost 7 bases at V and 4 bases at J; junction bases unmatched: 7. The CDR3 covers 14 residues. Germline assignment: CDR1 MNHNY and CDR2 SVGAGI (reference sequence). The CDR3 DNA reads TGTGCCAGCACCTACGGGACAGGGATCACTGAAGCTTTCTTT. This gives the protein CASTYGTGITEAFF.

The genes are TRBV18 and TRBJ2-5, with TRBD2 matching over 9 bases. The CDR3 runs 15 residues. CDR1 and CDR2 from the germline V gene are KGHSH and LQKENI. After removal of 1 base from V and 5 bases from J, the junction contained 5 bases not matched to a gene. CDR3 bases: TGTGCCAGCTCACCACTAGCGGGAGAAGTGGAGACCCAGTACTTC. Translated, it gives CASSPLAGEVETQYF.

The chain carries TRBV11-2 and TRBJ2-4, with 7 positions matching TRBD1. V was pared by 7 bases and J by 3 bases, with 9 bases of the junction left unmatched. This CDR3 spans 15 amino acids. From germline, CDR1 is SGHAT and CDR2 FQNNGV. The CDR3 reads CASTRDRDLKNIQYF. The CDR3 bases are TGTGCCAGCACTCGCGACAGGGACCTCAAAAACATTCAGTACTTC.

Only one count was recorded for this clone. This rearrangement joins TRBV5-1 to TRBJ2-4; 13 positions match TRBD2. Looked up from germline, CDR1 is SGHRS and CDR2 is YFSETQ. V shed 0 bases, J shed 3 bases, and the junction held 6 bases outside the gene matches. The CDR3 is made up of 18 amino acids. The chain's CDR3 is CASSLGLAGGHFKNIQYF. CDR3 coding DNA: TGCGCCAGCAGCTTGGGACTAGCGGGAGGCCACTTCAAAAACATTCAGTACTTC.

The CDR3 region has the DNA TGTGCCAGCAGCTTCCGCTCAGGGGGAGAGACCCAGTACTTC. It specifies CASSFRSGGETQYF. This rearrangement joins TRBV7-2 to TRBJ2-5; TRBD1 matches at 7 bases. Germline trimming cut 3 bases from V and 4 bases from J; bases unmatched to any gene: 5. The V gene's germline CDR1 is SGHTA and CDR2 FQGNSA. The CDR3 covers 14 residues.